This record covers a single T cell receptor beta chain. Its target is unknown. This CDR3 has 13 amino acids. Germline V gene lookup returns CDR1 MGHRA and CDR2 YSYEKL. Trimming took 5 bases from V and 8 from J, leaving 13 bases between them. The source of the sample is a study of T cells in narcolepsy. Background on the study: Patients with NT1 or NT2 and healthy control donors were enrolled. Study findings and constraints: No autoreactive T cell clone sequences appeared in some memory CD4+ repertoires. Autoreactive HCRT-specific and TRIB2-specific clonotypes were marked in same-patient CSF-versus-blood CD4+ comparisons. Blood of same and different patients, but not healthy controls, reportedly held recurring autoreactive clonotypes.

The assay was immunoSEQ multiplex PCR, and TCRdb's table has in-frame clones only and misses some. The sample includes tens of thousands of clones, over 80% of them seen just once. The sample consisted of memory (CD45RA-) CD4+ T cells from blood. The clonotype comes from a human donor in good health. The rearrangement uses TRBV4-1 and TRBJ2-4; D is ambiguous. Here the CDR3 reads CASSSDRWDIQYF. DNA for the CDR3: TGCGCCAGCAGCTCGGACCGTTGGGACATTCAGTACTTC.